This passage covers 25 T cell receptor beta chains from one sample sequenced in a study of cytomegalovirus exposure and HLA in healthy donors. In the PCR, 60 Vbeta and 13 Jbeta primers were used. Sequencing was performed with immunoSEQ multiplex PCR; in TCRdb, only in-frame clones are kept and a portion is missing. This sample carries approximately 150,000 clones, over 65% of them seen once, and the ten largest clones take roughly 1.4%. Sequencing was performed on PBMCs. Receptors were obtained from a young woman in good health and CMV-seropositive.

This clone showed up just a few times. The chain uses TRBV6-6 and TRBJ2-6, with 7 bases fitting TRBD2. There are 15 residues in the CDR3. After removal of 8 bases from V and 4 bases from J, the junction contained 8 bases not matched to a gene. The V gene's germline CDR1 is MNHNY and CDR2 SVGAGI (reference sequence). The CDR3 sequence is CASLGGVEGANVLTF. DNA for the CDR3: TGTGCCAGCCTGGGAGGGGTGGAAGGGGCCAACGTCCTGACTTTC.

The CDR3 loop reads CASSVSRLTYNEQFF. DNA of the CDR3: TGTGCCAGCAGTGTTTCGAGACTCACATACAATGAGCAGTTCTTC. V gene TRBV25-1 combines with J gene TRBJ2-1; no clear D. Germline CDR1 and CDR2: MGHDK and SYGVNS. This CDR3 comprises 15 residues. V was pared by 4 bases and J by 4 bases, with 14 bases between. Full variable domain (missing parts from reference TRBV25-1 and TRBJ2-1): EADIYQTPRYLVIGTGKKITLECSQTMGHDKMYWYQQDPGMELHLIHYSYGVNSTEKGDLSSESTVSRIRTEHFPLTLESARPSHTSQYLCASSVSRLTYNEQFFGPGTRLTVL.

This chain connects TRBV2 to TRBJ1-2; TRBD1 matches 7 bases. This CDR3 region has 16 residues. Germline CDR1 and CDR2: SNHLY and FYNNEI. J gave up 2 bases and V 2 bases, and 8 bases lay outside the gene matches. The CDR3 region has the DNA TGTGCCAGCAGTGAAAGCCCGGGACAGATCAACTATGGCTACACCTTC. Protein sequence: CASSESPGQINYGYTF. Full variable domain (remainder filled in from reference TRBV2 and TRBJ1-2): EPEVTQTPSHQVTQMGQEVILRCVPISNHLYFYWYRQILGQKVEFLVSFYNNEISEKSEIFDDQFSVERPDGSNFTLKIRSTKLEDSAMYFCASSESPGQINYGYTFGSGTRLTVV.

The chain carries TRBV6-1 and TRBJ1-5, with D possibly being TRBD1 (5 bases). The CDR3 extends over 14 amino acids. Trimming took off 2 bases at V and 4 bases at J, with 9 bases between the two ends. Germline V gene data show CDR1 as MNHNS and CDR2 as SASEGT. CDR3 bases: TGTGCCAGCAGTGAACTCCAGGGAAATCAGCCCCAGCATTTT. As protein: CASSELQGNQPQHF.

The CDR3 nucleotides read TGTGCCAGCAGCGGGAGGATGGGAGAGACCCAGTACTTC. The encoded protein is CASSGRMGETQYF. V usage is TRBV11-2 and J usage is TRBJ2-5; possibly TRBD2 for D (6 bases). Trimming removed 5 bases from V and 4 bases from J, with 11 bases in between. Germline CDR1 and CDR2: SGHAT and FQNNGV. The CDR3 runs to 13 residues.

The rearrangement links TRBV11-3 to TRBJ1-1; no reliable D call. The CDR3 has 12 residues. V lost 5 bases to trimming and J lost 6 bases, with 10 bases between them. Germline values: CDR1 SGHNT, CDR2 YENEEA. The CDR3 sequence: CASSPRGPEAFF. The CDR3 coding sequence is TGTGCCAGCAGCCCCAGAGGGCCTGAAGCTTTCTTT.

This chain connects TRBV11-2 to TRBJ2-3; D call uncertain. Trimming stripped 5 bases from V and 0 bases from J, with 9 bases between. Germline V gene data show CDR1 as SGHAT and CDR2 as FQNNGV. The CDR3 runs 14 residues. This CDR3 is CASSPETSTDTQYF. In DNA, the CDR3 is TGTGCCAGCAGCCCCGAGACAAGCACAGATACGCAGTATTTT.

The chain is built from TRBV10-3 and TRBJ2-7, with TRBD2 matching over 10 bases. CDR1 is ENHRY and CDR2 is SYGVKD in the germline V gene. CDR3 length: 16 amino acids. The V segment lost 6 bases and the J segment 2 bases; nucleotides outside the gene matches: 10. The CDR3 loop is CAISALGLADPYEQYF. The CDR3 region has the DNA TGTGCCATCAGCGCTCTTGGACTAGCGGATCCCTACGAGCAGTACTTC.

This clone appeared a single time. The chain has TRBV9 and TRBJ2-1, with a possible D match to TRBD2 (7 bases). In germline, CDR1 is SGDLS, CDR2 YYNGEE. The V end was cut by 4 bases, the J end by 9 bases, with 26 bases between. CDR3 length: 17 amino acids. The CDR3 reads CASSPSGGLAAGPEQFF. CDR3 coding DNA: TGTGCCAGCAGCCCCTCCGGGGGGCTAGCGGCAGGCCCTGAGCAGTTCTTC.

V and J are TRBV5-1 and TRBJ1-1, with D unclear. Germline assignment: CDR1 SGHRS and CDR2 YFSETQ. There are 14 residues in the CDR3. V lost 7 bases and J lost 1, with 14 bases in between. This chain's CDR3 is CASGPLSKNTEAFF. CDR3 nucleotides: TGCGCCAGCGGTCCTCTATCAAAGAACACTGAAGCTTTCTTT.

DNA for the CDR3: TGTGCCAGCAGCTTCCGGGAGCGCCTCGAGACCCAGTACTTC. This codes for CASSFRERLETQYF. The chain combines TRBV7-8 with TRBJ2-5; possible D gene TRBD2, 6 bases. The CDR3 has 14 residues. Germline lookup yields CDR1 SGHVS and CDR2 FQNEAQ. Trimming removed 3 bases from V and 5 bases from J, with 13 bases in between.

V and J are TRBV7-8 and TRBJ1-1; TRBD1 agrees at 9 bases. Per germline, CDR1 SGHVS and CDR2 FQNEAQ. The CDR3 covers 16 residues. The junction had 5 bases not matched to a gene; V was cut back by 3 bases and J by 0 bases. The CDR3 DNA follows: TGTGCCAGCAGCTTTCGACAGGGGGGCATGAACACTGAAGCTTTCTTT. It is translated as CASSFRQGGMNTEAFF.

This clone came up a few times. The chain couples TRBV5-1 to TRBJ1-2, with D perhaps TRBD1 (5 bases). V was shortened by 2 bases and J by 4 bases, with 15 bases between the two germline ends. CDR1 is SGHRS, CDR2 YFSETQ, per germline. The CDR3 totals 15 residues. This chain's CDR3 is CASSFEVNRPYGYTF. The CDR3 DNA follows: TGCGCCAGCAGCTTCGAGGTCAACAGGCCCTATGGCTACACCTTC.

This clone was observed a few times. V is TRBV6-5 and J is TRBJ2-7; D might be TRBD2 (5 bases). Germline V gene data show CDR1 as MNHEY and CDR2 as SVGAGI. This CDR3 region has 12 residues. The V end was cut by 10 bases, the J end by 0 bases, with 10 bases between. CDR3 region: CATHRDSYEQYF. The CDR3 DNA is TGTGCCACCCACCGGGACTCCTACGAGCAGTACTTC.

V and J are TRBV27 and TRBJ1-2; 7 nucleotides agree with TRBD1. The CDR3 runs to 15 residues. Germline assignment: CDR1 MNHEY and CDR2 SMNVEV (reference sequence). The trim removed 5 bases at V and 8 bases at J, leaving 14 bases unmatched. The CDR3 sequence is CASSLSGTVSRGYTF. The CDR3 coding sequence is TGTGCCAGCAGTCTGTCCGGGACAGTAAGCAGGGGCTACACCTTC.

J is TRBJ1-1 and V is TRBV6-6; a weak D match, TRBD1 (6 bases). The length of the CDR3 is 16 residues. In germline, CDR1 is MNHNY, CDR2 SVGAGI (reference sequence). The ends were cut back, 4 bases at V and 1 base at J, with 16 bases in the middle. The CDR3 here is CASSSLDRASNTEAFF. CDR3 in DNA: TGTGCCAGCAGTTCCCTGGACAGAGCATCGAACACTGAAGCTTTCTTT.

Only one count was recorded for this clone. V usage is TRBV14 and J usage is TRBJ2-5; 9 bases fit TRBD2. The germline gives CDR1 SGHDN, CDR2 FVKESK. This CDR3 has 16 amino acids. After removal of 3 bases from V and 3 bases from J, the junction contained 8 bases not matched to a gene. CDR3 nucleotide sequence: TGTGCCAGCAGCCAGCGGTATATAGCGGGAGAAGAGACCCAGTACTTC. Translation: CASSQRYIAGEETQYF.

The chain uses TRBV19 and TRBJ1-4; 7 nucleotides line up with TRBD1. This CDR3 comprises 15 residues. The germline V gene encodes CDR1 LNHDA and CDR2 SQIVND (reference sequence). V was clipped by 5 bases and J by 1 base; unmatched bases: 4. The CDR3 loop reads CASSQNRGTNEKLFF. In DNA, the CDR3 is TGTGCCAGTAGTCAGAACAGGGGAACTAATGAAAAACTGTTTTTT.

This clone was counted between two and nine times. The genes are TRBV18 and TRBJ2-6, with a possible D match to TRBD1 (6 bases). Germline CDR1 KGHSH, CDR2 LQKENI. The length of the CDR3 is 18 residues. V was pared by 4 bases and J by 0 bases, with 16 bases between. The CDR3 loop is CASSRLSGVNSGANVLTF. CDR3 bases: TGTGCCAGCTCACGGCTATCAGGGGTAAACTCTGGGGCCAACGTCCTGACTTTC.

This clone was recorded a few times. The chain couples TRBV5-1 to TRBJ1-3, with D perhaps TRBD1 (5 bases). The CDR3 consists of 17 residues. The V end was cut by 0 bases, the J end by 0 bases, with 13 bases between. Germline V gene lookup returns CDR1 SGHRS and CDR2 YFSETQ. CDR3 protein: CASSLGAAGRSGNTIYF. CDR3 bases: TGCGCCAGCAGCTTGGGGGCCGCGGGACGCTCTGGAAACACCATATATTTT.

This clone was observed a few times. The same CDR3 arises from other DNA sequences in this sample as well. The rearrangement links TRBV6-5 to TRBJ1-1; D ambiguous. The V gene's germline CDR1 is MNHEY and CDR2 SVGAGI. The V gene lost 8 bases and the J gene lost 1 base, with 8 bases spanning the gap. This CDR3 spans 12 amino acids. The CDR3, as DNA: TGTGCCAGCTCTCGGGGGAACACTGAAGCTTTCTTT. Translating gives CASSRGNTEAFF.

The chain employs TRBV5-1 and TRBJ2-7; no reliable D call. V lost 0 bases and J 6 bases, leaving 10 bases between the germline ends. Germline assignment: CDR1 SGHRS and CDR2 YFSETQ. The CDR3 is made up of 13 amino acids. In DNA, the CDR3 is TGCGCCAGCAGCTTGGGTAACGCGGTCGAGCAGTACTTC. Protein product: CASSLGNAVEQYF.

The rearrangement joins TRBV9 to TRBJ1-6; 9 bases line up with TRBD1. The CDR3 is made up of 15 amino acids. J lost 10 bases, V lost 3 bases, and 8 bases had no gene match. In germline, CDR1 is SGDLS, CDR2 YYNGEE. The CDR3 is CASSAPGQGSSPLHF. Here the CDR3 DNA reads TGTGCCAGCAGCGCCCCGGGACAGGGCAGCTCACCCCTCCACTTT.

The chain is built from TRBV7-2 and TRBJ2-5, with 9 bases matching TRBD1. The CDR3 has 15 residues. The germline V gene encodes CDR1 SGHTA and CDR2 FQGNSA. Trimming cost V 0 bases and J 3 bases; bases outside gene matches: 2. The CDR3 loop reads CASSLARDREETQYF. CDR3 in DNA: TGTGCCAGCAGCTTAGCGAGGGACAGGGAAGAGACCCAGTACTTC.

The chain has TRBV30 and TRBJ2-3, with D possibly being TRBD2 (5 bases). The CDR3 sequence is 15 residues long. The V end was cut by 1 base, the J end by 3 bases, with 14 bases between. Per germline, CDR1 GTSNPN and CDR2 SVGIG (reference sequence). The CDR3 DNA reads TGTGCCTGGAGTGCAGTAGCGAGAGGGACAGATACGCAGTATTTT. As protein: CAWSAVARGTDTQYF.